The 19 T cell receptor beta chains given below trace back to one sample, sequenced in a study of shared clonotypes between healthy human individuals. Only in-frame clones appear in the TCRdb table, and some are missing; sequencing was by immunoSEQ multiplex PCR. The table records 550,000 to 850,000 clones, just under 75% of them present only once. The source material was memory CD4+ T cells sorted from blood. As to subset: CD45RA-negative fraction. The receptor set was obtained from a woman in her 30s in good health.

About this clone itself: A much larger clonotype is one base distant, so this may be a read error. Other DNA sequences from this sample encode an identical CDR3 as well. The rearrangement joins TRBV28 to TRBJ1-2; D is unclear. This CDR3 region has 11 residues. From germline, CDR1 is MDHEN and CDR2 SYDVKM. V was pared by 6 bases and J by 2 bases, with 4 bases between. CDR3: CASRGNYGYTF. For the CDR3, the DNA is TGTGCCAGCAGAGGAAACTATGGCTACACCTTC.

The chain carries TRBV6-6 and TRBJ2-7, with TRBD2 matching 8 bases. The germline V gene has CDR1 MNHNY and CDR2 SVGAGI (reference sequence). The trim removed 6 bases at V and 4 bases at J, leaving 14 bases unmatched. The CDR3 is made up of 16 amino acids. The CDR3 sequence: CASSPLSAGGLYEQYF. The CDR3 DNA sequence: TGTGCCAGCAGCCCCCTCTCCGCGGGAGGACTATACGAGCAGTACTTC.

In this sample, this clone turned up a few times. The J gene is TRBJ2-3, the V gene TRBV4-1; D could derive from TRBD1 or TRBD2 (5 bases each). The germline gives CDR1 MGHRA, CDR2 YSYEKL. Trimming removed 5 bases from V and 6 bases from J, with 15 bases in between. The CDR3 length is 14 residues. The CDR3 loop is CASSSRDVGDTQYF. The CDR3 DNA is TGCGCCAGCAGCAGCCGGGACGTAGGTGATACGCAGTATTTT.

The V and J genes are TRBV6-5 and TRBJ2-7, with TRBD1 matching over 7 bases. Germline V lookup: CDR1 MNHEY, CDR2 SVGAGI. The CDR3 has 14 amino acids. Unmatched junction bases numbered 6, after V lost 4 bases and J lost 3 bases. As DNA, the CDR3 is TGTGCCAGCAGTTTAGGGACAGCCTACTACGAGCAGTACTTC. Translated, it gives CASSLGTAYYEQYF.

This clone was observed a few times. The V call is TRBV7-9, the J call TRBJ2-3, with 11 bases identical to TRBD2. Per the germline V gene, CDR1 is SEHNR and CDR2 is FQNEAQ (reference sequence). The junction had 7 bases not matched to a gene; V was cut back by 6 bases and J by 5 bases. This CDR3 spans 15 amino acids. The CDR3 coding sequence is TGTGCCAGCAGGCCGACTAGCGGGATAGGAGATACGCAGTATTTT. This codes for CASRPTSGIGDTQYF.

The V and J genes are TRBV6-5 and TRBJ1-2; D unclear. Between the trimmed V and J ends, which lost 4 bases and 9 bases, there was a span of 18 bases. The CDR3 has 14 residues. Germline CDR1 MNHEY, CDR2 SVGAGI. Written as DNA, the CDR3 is TGTGCCAGCAGTTTTTTTCCGGATAGATTTAGCTACACCTTC. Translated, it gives CASSFFPDRFSYTF.

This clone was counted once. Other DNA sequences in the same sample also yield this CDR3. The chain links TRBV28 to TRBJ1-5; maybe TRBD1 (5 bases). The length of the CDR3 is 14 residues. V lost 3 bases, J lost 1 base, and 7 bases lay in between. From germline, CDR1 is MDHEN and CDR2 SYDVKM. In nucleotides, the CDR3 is TGTGCCAGCAGTTTGGGGGGAAGCAATCAGCCCCAGCATTTT. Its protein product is CASSLGGSNQPQHF.

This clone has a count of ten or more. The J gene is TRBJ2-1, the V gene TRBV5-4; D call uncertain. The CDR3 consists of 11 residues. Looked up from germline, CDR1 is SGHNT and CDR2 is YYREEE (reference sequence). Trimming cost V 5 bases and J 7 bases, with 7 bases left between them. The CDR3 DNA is TGTGCCAGCAGGCCAACTAATGAGCAGTTCTTC. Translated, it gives CASRPTNEQFF.

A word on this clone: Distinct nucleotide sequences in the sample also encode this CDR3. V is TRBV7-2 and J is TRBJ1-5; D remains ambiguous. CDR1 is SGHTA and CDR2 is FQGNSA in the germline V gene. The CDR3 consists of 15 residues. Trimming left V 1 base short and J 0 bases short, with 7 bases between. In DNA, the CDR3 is TGTGCCAGCAGCTTAGATGCCCTTAGCAATCAGCCCCAGCATTTT. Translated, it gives CASSLDALSNQPQHF.

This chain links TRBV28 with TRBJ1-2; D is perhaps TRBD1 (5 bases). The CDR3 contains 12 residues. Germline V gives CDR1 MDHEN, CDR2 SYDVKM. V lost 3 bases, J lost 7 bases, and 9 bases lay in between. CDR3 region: CASSLGDGGYTF. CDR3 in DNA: TGTGCCAGCAGTTTGGGGGACGGTGGCTACACCTTC.

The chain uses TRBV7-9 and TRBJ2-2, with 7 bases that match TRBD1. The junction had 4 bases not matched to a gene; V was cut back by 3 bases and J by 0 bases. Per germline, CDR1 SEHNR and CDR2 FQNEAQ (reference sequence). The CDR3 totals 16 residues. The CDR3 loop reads CASSLGQFANTGELFF. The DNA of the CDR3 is TGTGCCAGCAGCTTGGGACAGTTCGCGAACACCGGGGAGCTGTTTTTT.

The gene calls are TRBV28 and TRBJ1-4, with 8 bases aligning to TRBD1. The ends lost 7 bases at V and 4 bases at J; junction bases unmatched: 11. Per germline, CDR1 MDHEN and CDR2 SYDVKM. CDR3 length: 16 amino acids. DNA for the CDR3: TGTGCCAGCACCCCCCCCCAGGGGGCGGGTAATGAAAAACTGTTTTTT. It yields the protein CASTPPQGAGNEKLFF.

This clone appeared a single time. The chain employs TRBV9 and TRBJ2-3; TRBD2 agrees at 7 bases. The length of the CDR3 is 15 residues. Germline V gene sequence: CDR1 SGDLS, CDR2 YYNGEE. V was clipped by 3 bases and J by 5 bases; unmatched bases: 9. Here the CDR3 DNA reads TGTGCCAGCAGCGGCGGTGCGGGAGCCGGAGATACGCAGTATTTT. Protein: CASSGGAGAGDTQYF. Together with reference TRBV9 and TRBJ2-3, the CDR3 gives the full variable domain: DSGVTQTPKHLITATGQRVTLRCSPRSGDLSVYWYQQSLDQGLQFLIQYYNGEERAKGNILERFSAQQFPDLHSELNLSSLELGDSALYFCASSGGAGAGDTQYFGPGTRLTVL.

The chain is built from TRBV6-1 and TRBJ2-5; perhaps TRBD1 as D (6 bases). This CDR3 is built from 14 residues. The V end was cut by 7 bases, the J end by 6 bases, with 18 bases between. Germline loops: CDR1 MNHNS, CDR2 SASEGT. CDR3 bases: TGTGCCAGCACCATTAACAGGGATGTCAAGACCCAGTACTTC. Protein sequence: CASTINRDVKTQYF.

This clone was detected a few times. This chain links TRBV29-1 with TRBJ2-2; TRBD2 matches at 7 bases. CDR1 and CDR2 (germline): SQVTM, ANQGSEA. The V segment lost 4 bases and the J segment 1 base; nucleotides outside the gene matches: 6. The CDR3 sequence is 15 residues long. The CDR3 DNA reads TGCAGCGTTGCCCTAGCGGAAAAGAACACCGGGGAGCTGTTTTTT. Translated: CSVALAEKNTGELFF.

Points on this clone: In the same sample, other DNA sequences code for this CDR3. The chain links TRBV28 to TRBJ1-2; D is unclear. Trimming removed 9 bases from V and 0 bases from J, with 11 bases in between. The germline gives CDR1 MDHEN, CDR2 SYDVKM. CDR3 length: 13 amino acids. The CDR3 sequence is CASLRGTNYGYTF. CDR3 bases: TGTGCCAGTCTACGTGGGACTAACTATGGCTACACCTTC.

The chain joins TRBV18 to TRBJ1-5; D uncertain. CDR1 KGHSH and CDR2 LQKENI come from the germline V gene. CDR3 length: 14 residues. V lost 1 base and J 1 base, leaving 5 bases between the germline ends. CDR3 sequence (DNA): TGTGCCAGCTCACCACAGGCCAGCAATCAGCCCCAGCATTTT. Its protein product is CASSPQASNQPQHF.

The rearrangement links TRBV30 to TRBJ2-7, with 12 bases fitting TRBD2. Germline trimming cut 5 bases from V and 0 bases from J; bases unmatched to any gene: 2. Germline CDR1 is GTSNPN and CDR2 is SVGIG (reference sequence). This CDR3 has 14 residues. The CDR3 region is CAWRLAGASYEQYF. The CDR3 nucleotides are TGTGCCTGGCGACTAGCGGGGGCCTCCTACGAGCAGTACTTC.

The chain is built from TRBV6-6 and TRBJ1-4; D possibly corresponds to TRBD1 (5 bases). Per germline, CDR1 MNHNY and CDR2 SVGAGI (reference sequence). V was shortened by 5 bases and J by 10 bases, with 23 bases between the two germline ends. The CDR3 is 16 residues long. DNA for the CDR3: TGTGCCAGCAGTCGCGCCCCGGGGCAGGAGGGAGGAAAACTGTTTTTT. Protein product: CASSRAPGQEGGKLFF.